This T cell receptor beta chain was recovered during a study of human T cells and chemical hapten exposure (dated by TCRdb to about 2021). Background on the whole study: For sensitization, 2% DPC in acetone was applied to a 2 cm by 2 cm area of upper inner arm skin. Throughout the study period of roughly five months, patients also received therapeutic DPC doses to the scalp every week. Patch testing on the upper back used Finn chambers containing 0.01% DPC, with scoring done after 6 days according to International Contact Dermatitis Research Group standards. The mostly female patient cohort included alopecia areata with under or over 50% scalp involvement, alopecia totalis and alopecia universalis. Libraries were pooled for sequencing, and variation in per-sample TCR yields was attributed mainly to small differences in library volumes within the pool. The study tracked peripheral blood TCR repertoire changes in vivo during primary and secondary sensitization to the hapten diphenylcyclopropenone (DPC) in alopecia patients. Blood samples were taken from patients before sensitization (week 0) and then at 2, 6 and about 24 weeks after DPC sensitization. Blood for TCR sequencing was provided by twenty-nine alopecia patients at one to four time points (pre-sensitization, 2, 6 and 24 weeks). What the research found in general, with its limitations: Patch test score was positively correlated with the number of PT1 expanded TCRs, with significance at thresholds 8, 16 and 32 but not at 4. Significantly more large CDR3 similarity clusters were formed by expanded TCRs than by pre-sensitization or healthy control sets, consistent with antigen-driven responses. No change with DPC sensitization was found in the number of TCRs above 1 in 1000 frequency, and no evidence of global repertoire structure alterations was found. All patients had alopecia, a presumed autoimmune disease, so their immune response might differ from that of healthy individuals. Repeated subsampling changed both the strength of the expansion versus patch-test correlation and the threshold at which that correlation became significant.

Reading the label with the study, this specimen's time point is: pre-sensitization, week 0. The treatment or condition label, as the study defines it: therapeutic diphenylcyclopropenone sensitization with weekly scalp DPC. Blood at each patch-test visit was drawn before the patch test was applied. Eligible patients were aged 18 to 70, diagnosed with alopecia, deemed suitable for DPC therapy, and excluded if pregnant. Total RNA was extracted from unfractionated whole blood collected in Tempus Blood RNA tubes. Library prep was done by RACE. TCRdb names NextSeq 500 as the instrument used. Library preparation attached unique molecular identifiers to individual cDNA molecules for quantitative, reproducible TCR counting. For every blood RNA sample, sequencing covered both the TCR alpha and TCR beta chains. Turning to the authors' computational methods: The median number of TCRs per sample was roughly 98,000, ranging from about 23,224 to 690,600. V, J and CDR3 annotation of the TCR reads was performed with the Decombinator software suite. For PS versus PT1 abundance plots, all samples were subsampled to the same number of TCRs (28,000). Expanded TCRs were defined as absent before sensitization and observed at least eight times at the 2-week time point. TCRdb took the public reads, trimmed them with fastp at Q25, ran MiXCR for clone calling and kept in-frame beta chains. Each CDR3 protein appears once, grouped with its most common genes and DNA. The V and J calls, along with clone size, are taken from TCRdb and not from the paper's own processing. For this sample the table gives more than 250,000 distinct CDR3 sequences, of which about 9% were detected only once. Of the sample, over 2% is held by the ten largest clones.

On this clonotype: Its antigen specificity is not known. No clone much larger than this one lies a single base away; base qualities are absent.

The germline V gene yields SGHTA for CDR1 and FQGNSA for CDR2. Counted from cysteine to phenylalanine, this CDR3 has 15 amino acids. This entry keeps only the CDR3 DNA: 45 bases, framed from base 1. The V end loses 5 bases and the J end loses 1 base, and a stretch of 12 bases separates them. This sequence originates from a woman between 35 and 50 years old with alopecia areata. Some clones in this sample may be carry-over from other donors' samples. The sequencing here drew on whole blood, taken in connection with sensitization to the hapten diphenylcyclopropenone (DPC). The chain was built from TRBV7-2 and TRBJ2-1, with an unclear D gene assignment. The bases are TGTGCCAGCAGCCCCCTTTTGGCTTCCTACAATGAGCAGTTCTTC. Translated, this is CASSPLLASYNEQFF.